The 32 T cell receptor beta chains below come from one sample, sequenced in a study of cytomegalovirus exposure and HLA in healthy donors. This PCR relied on a set of 60 Vbeta primers and 13 Jbeta primers. Assay: immunoSEQ multiplex PCR; the TCRdb copy retains only in-frame clones and omits some. The sample carries 150,000 to 200,000 clones, more than 65% recorded once. Sequencing used PBMCs. These receptors were taken from a man aged 35-49 years in good health and CMV-seropositive.

V is TRBV9 and J is TRBJ1-2; D remains unclear. V was pared by 0 bases and J by 0 bases, with 9 bases between. The CDR3 contains 15 residues. Germline CDR1 and CDR2: SGDLS and YYNGEE. The CDR3 DNA reads as TGTGCCAGCAGCGTAGGTAGCCCCTCTAACTATGGCTACACCTTC. As protein: CASSVGSPSNYGYTF.

Comment on this clone: The same CDR3 can be traced to other DNA sequences in this sample. This sequence joins TRBV29-1 and TRBJ2-5, with D possibly matching TRBD2 (5 bases). Germline V gene data show CDR1 as SQVTM and CDR2 as ANQGSEA. The ends were cut back, 1 base at V and 11 bases at J, with 14 bases in the middle. This CDR3 has 12 residues. CDR3 nucleotide sequence: TGCAGCGTTGAAGTCCTCGGGGTGGCTCAGTACTTC. Translating gives CSVEVLGVAQYF.

This chain joins TRBV12-1 and TRBJ2-4; the D call of TRBD2 is as the table states it, not checked on the DNA. TRBV12-1 is listed as a pseudogene. This CDR3 is 16 amino acids long. The CDR3 loop is CASSFWCRVAKNIQYF. CDR3 DNA: TGTGCCAGCAGCTTTTGGTGTCGGGTAGCCAAAAACATTCAGTACTTC.

This chain connects TRBV6-5 to TRBJ2-7, with 7 bases identical to TRBD1. Germline CDR1 is MNHEY and CDR2 is SVGAGI. CDR3 length equals 14 residues. With 2 bases clipped from V and 6 bases from J, the junction kept 7 bases outside the gene matches. CDR3 sequence reads: CASSYGPGQCEQYF. CDR3 nucleotide sequence: TGTGCCAGCAGTTACGGCCCGGGACAGTGCGAGCAGTACTTC.

This sequence joins TRBV2 and TRBJ2-3, with 10 nucleotides matching TRBD2. Germline V CDR1 and CDR2: SNHLY, FYNNEI. The length of the CDR3 is 17 residues. The V and J ends lost 5 bases and 1 base, in that order; junction bases with no gene match: 9. CDR3: CASSSQSGGAGTDTQYF. CDR3 coding DNA: TGTGCCAGCAGTAGCCAGAGCGGGGGGGCCGGCACAGATACGCAGTATTTT. The complete variable domain, with remaining parts taken from reference TRBV2 and TRBJ2-3, reads EPEVTQTPSHQVTQMGQEVILRCVPISNHLYFYWYRQILGQKVEFLVSFYNNEISEKSEIFDDQFSVERPDGSNFTLKIRSTKLEDSAMYFCASSSQSGGAGTDTQYFGPGTRLTVL.

This sequence joins TRBV28 and TRBJ1-2, with TRBD1 matching 9 bases. Germline V gene sequence: CDR1 MDHEN, CDR2 SYDVKM. The CDR3 runs to 14 residues. The junction had 2 bases not matched to a gene; V was cut back by 6 bases and J by 0 bases. CDR3 sequence: CASRRTGANYGYTF. In nucleotides, the CDR3 is TGTGCCAGCAGACGGACAGGGGCTAACTATGGCTACACCTTC.

This clone came up a few times. The genes are TRBV28 and TRBJ1-1; 7 positions match TRBD1. In germline, CDR1 is MDHEN, CDR2 SYDVKM. The CDR3 sequence is 15 residues long. With 0 bases clipped from V and 11 bases from J, the junction kept 12 bases outside the gene matches. The CDR3 bases are TGTGCCAGCAGTTTATGGGCAGGGGGTCGATTGGGGGCTTTCTTT. This codes for CASSLWAGGRLGAFF.

On this clone: An end of the junction differs from the germline gene, which may be a read error. The gene calls are TRBV18 and TRBJ2-7; D is perhaps TRBD2 (6 bases). Germline V gene sequence: CDR1 KGHSH, CDR2 LQKENI. The CDR3 covers 13 residues. The CDR3 coding sequence is TGTGCCAGCTCACCAGGGGGGTCCTCCGAGCAGTACTTC. Protein sequence: CASSPGGSSEQYF.

This clone appeared a few times. The chain recombines TRBV15 with TRBJ2-1; no clear D. The CDR3 runs 15 residues. Germline V lookup: CDR1 LNHNV, CDR2 YYDKDF (reference sequence). With 10 bases removed from V and 2 bases from J, the gap between germline ends came to 18 bases. This CDR3 is CAITDWKWPYNEQFF. Here the CDR3 DNA reads TGTGCCATTACCGACTGGAAATGGCCCTACAATGAGCAGTTCTTC.

This clone was counted a single time. This chain connects TRBV6-6 to TRBJ2-7, with 8 bases identical to TRBD1. After removal of 6 bases from V and 4 bases from J, the junction contained 8 bases not matched to a gene. The CDR3 consists of 14 residues. Looked up from germline, CDR1 is MNHNY and CDR2 is SVGAGI (reference sequence). In nucleotides, the CDR3 is TGTGCCAGCAGCCCGGACAGGGACGATTACGAGCAGTACTTC. Amino acids: CASSPDRDDYEQYF.

This clone came up a few times. This CDR3 reads CAISDGLAGVETQYF. CDR3 nucleotide sequence: TGTGCCATCAGTGATGGACTAGCGGGAGTTGAGACCCAGTACTTC. The J gene is TRBJ2-5, the V gene TRBV10-3, with 13 bases lining up with TRBD2. The CDR3 sequence is 15 residues long. V lost 3 bases to trimming and J lost 5 bases; unmatched junction nucleotides: 3. Germline V CDR1 and CDR2: ENHRY, SYGVKD.

The rearrangement links TRBV6-6 to TRBJ2-6; D perhaps matches TRBD2 (5 bases). Germline CDR1 MNHNY, CDR2 SVGAGI (reference sequence). The V and J ends lost 8 bases and 0 bases respectively, with 11 bases between them. This CDR3 is 15 amino acids long. CDR3: CASRGWYSGANVLTF. The CDR3 DNA follows: TGTGCCAGCCGCGGGTGGTACTCTGGGGCCAACGTCCTGACTTTC.

The V gene is TRBV5-1, the J gene TRBJ2-5; 11 bases are shared with TRBD2. The junction had 28 bases not matched to a gene; V was cut back by 3 bases and J by 3 bases. The CDR3 consists of 23 residues. The V gene's germline CDR1 is SGHRS and CDR2 YFSETQ. In DNA, the CDR3 is TGCGCCAGCAGCTCCGTACAGAACGACCGCCAGGTAGCGGGGGGGACAGATGAAGAGACCCAGTACTTC. Its translation: CASSSVQNDRQVAGGTDEETQYF.

The chain has TRBV7-2 and TRBJ2-1; tentative D call: TRBD2 (5 bases). Germline-derived CDR1 and CDR2 are SGHTA and FQGNSA. The CDR3 sequence is 15 residues long. With 2 bases removed from V and 5 bases from J, the gap between germline ends came to 13 bases. The DNA of the CDR3 is TGTGCCAGCAGCTTACGAAGCGGAACGGACAATGAGCAGTTCTTC. Encoded protein: CASSLRSGTDNEQFF.

V gene TRBV6-4 combines with J gene TRBJ2-2; a possible D gene is TRBD2 (5 bases). V was shortened by 8 bases and J by 2 bases, with 9 bases between the two germline ends. This CDR3 is 13 amino acids long. Germline V gene lookup returns CDR1 MRHNA and CDR2 SNTAGT. CDR3 nucleotide sequence: TGTGCCAGCTCCGGGGAAAACACCGGGGAGCTGTTTTTT. It is translated as CASSGENTGELFF.

V and J are TRBV28 and TRBJ1-1; TRBD1 aligns across 10 bases. Germline V gene data show CDR1 as MDHEN and CDR2 as SYDVKM. This CDR3 is 13 amino acids long. Germline trimming cut 8 bases from V and 4 bases from J; bases unmatched to any gene: 4. In nucleotides, the CDR3 is TGTGCCAGCCGCGGACAGGGGGTCACTGAAGCTTTCTTT. Translating it yields CASRGQGVTEAFF.

The chain is built from TRBV28 and TRBJ1-2; D unresolved. V lost 5 bases and J 4 bases, leaving 8 bases between the germline ends. CDR1 is MDHEN, CDR2 SYDVKM, per germline. The CDR3 sequence is 12 residues long. The CDR3 here is CASSLDTYGYTF. The CDR3, as DNA: TGTGCCAGCAGTCTTGACACCTATGGCTACACCTTC.

The chain is built from TRBV7-9 and TRBJ2-2; 11 positions agree with TRBD2. V lost 5 bases, J lost 2 bases, and 4 bases stayed unmatched. Per the germline V gene, CDR1 is SEHNR and CDR2 is FQNEAQ (reference sequence). CDR3 length: 16 residues. CDR3 bases: TGTGCCAGCAGCAGGACTAGCGGGTATAACACCGGGGAGCTGTTTTTT. Amino acids: CASSRTSGYNTGELFF.

This chain connects TRBV6-5 to TRBJ1-3; 7 nucleotides agree with TRBD1. CDR3 length equals 15 residues. CDR1 MNHEY and CDR2 SVGAGI come from the germline V gene. Germline trimming cut 5 bases from V and 0 bases from J; bases unmatched to any gene: 4. CDR3 residues: CASSVRTGSGNTIYF. As DNA, the CDR3 is TGTGCCAGCAGTGTCAGGACAGGCTCTGGAAACACCATATATTTT.

V gene TRBV6-6 combines with J gene TRBJ1-2; D possibly corresponds to TRBD1 (5 bases). CDR1 is MNHNY and CDR2 is SVGAGI in the germline V gene (reference sequence). CDR3 length: 13 residues. The V and J ends lost 6 bases and 4 bases respectively, with 12 bases between them. CDR3 nucleotides: TGTGCCAGCAGGGCCGCCGACAGCTATGGCTACACCTTC. Its translation is CASRAADSYGYTF.

V and J are TRBV5-1 and TRBJ1-1; tentative D call: TRBD1 (5 bases). V was pared by 4 bases and J by 1 base, with 8 bases between. Germline lookup yields CDR1 SGHRS and CDR2 YFSETQ. This CDR3 spans 13 amino acids. CDR3 DNA: TGCGCCAGCAGCGAAACAGGGAACACTGAAGCTTTCTTT. It translates to CASSETGNTEAFF.

The V gene is TRBV6-5, the J gene TRBJ2-7; the match to TRBD1 covers 8 bases. The CDR3 has 14 residues. Germline trimming cut 8 bases from V and 7 bases from J; bases unmatched to any gene: 13. CDR1 and CDR2 from the germline V gene are MNHEY and SVGAGI. The CDR3 DNA sequence: TGTGCCAGCGGCCCGGACAGGGCACAGCGGGAGCAGTACTTC. Its translation is CASGPDRAQREQYF.

This chain connects TRBV7-9 to TRBJ1-1; 7 positions match TRBD1. There are 15 residues in the CDR3. Germline V gene data show CDR1 as SEHNR and CDR2 as FQNEAQ (reference sequence). The trim removed 3 bases at V and 1 base at J, leaving 5 bases unmatched. The CDR3 DNA follows: TGTGCCAGCAGCTTGAAGGGGGCAGGGAACACTGAAGCTTTCTTT. It specifies CASSLKGAGNTEAFF.

The V gene is TRBV7-8, the J gene TRBJ1-5; D unclear. The CDR3 sequence is 16 residues long. CDR1 is SGHVS, CDR2 FQNEAQ, per germline. Trimming removed 1 base at V and 3 bases at J, with 13 bases between. CDR3 protein: CASSLGTADANQPQHF. CDR3 sequence (DNA): TGTGCCAGCAGCTTAGGCACTGCTGATGCCAATCAGCCCCAGCATTTT.

The count of this clone is one. The V call is TRBV27, the J call TRBJ2-5; 16 nucleotides agree with TRBD2. This CDR3 contains 17 residues. CDR1 is MNHEY, CDR2 SMNVEV, per germline (reference sequence). Unmatched junction bases numbered 7, after V lost 4 bases and J lost 5 bases. CDR3 residues: CASSSTGLAGGGETQYF. CDR3 in DNA: TGTGCCAGCAGTTCAACGGGACTAGCGGGAGGGGGCGAGACCCAGTACTTC.

This clone was seen just once. For the CDR3, the DNA is TGTGCCAGCAGCCCGTCGGGTTGGAACACTGAAGCTTTCTTT. Translation: CASSPSGWNTEAFF. The rearrangement joins TRBV27 to TRBJ1-1; D not certain. The CDR3 sequence is 14 residues long. Looked up from germline, CDR1 is MNHEY and CDR2 is SMNVEV (reference sequence). Trimming pared 6 bases from V and 1 base from J, leaving 12 bases between.

The chain carries TRBV7-2 and TRBJ2-7, with TRBD2 matching 9 bases. CDR3 length: 19 residues. Per germline, CDR1 SGHTA and CDR2 FQGNSA. The V segment lost 1 base and the J segment 2 bases; nucleotides outside the gene matches: 15. The CDR3 loop is CASSLEVGALAGKTYEQYF. In DNA form, the CDR3 reads TGTGCCAGCAGCTTAGAGGTAGGGGCCCTAGCGGGGAAAACCTACGAGCAGTACTTC. Together with reference TRBV7-2 and TRBJ2-7, the CDR3 gives the full variable domain: GAGVSQSPSNKVTEKGKDVELRCDPISGHTALYWYRQSLGQGLEFLIYFQGNSAPDKSGLPSDRFSAERTGGSVSTLTIQRTQQEDSAVYLCASSLEVGALAGKTYEQYFGPGTRLTVT.

This clone was detected a few times. V and J are TRBV6-1 and TRBJ2-1, with 9 bases matching TRBD1. The V gene's germline CDR1 is MNHNS and CDR2 SASEGT. Losses at the gene ends were 4 bases for V and 6 bases for J; bases not matched to a gene: 10. The CDR3 is made up of 16 amino acids. The chain's CDR3 is CASSGQGVGVFNEQFF. CDR3 DNA: TGTGCCAGCAGTGGACAGGGGGTTGGGGTGTTCAATGAGCAGTTCTTC.

The V call is TRBV7-2, the J call TRBJ1-5; 8 nucleotides align to TRBD1. This CDR3 has 15 amino acids. The ends lost 3 bases at V and 2 bases at J; junction bases unmatched: 3. Germline values: CDR1 SGHTA, CDR2 FQGNSA. The CDR3 region is CASSFGQGGNQPQHF. CDR3 in DNA: TGTGCCAGCAGCTTTGGACAGGGTGGCAATCAGCCCCAGCATTTT.

This chain links TRBV7-9 with TRBJ1-6, with D uncertain. Deletions cut 5 bases from V and 8 bases from J, with 10 bases between. Germline CDR1 SEHNR, CDR2 FQNEAQ (reference sequence). This CDR3 has 13 amino acids. Here the CDR3 DNA reads TGTGCCAGCAGCCCAGGACTGGATTCACCCCTCCACTTT. Protein: CASSPGLDSPLHF.

The rearrangement uses TRBV5-1 and TRBJ1-2, with a possible D match to TRBD1 (6 bases). The CDR3 has 14 residues. Germline V lookup: CDR1 SGHRS, CDR2 YFSETQ. The V and J ends lost 1 base and 6 bases respectively, with 13 bases between them. CDR3 nucleotides: TGCGCCAGCAGCTTGTCAGGGACACTCGATGGCTACACCTTC. Protein product: CASSLSGTLDGYTF.

The chain is built from TRBV7-3 and TRBJ2-1; 7 bases are shared with TRBD1. CDR1 and CDR2 (germline): SGHTA, FQGTGA. The trim removed 2 bases at V and 7 bases at J, leaving 11 bases unmatched. CDR3 length: 16 residues. CDR3 sequence reads: CASSLGPSLQGNEQFF. The CDR3, as DNA: TGTGCCAGCAGCTTAGGCCCGTCCCTACAGGGGAATGAGCAGTTCTTC.